This passage covers 9 T cell receptor beta chains from one sample sequenced in a study of blood T cell repertoires in COVID-19. Here immunoSEQ multiplex PCR was the method, and the copy in TCRdb shows in-frame clones only, minus some. The sample lists roughly 240,000 clones, almost 85% occurring once. Material: PBMCs or T cells enriched from blood (not recorded which). Receptors were obtained from a woman aged 45-65 years with acute COVID-19.

This chain connects TRBV7-2 to TRBJ2-1; the match to TRBD2 covers 9 bases. Germline V gene data show CDR1 as SGHTA and CDR2 as FQGNSA. Trimming cost V 0 bases and J 7 bases; bases outside gene matches: 4. The CDR3 loop spans 15 amino acids. The CDR3 loop is CASSLAGGGANEQFF. Written as DNA, the CDR3 is TGTGCCAGCAGCTTAGCGGGCGGGGGGGCTAATGAGCAGTTCTTC.

The rearrangement joins TRBV2 to TRBJ1-4; weak D call: TRBD1 (5 bases). The CDR3 totals 12 residues. Trimming removed 5 bases from V and 7 bases from J, with 8 bases in between. CDR1 is SNHLY, CDR2 FYNNEI, per germline. CDR3 nucleotide sequence: TGTGCCAGCAGTTCAGGGTTTGAAAAACTGTTTTTT. As protein: CASSSGFEKLFF.

The chain has TRBV30 and TRBJ1-6; D remains ambiguous. V was shortened by 5 bases and J by 6 bases, with 17 bases between the two germline ends. CDR1 is GTSNPN and CDR2 is SVGIG in the germline V gene (reference sequence). The CDR3 contains 15 residues. As DNA, the CDR3 is TGTGCCTGGGACTCGGGGAAGATTAGTAATTCACCCCTCCACTTT. Protein sequence: CAWDSGKISNSPLHF.

The chain is built from TRBV5-1 and TRBJ2-7; no clear D. This CDR3 spans 15 amino acids. Germline CDR1 reads SGHRS; CDR2 reads YFSETQ. V dropped 0 bases and J dropped 3 bases, with 13 bases sitting between them. The CDR3, as DNA: TGCGCCAGCAGCTTGGGAGCAGGTAACGGCTACGAGCAGTACTTC. It translates to CASSLGAGNGYEQYF.

CDR3 amino acids: CASSWGQGPTNEKLFF. CDR3 nucleotide sequence: TGTGCCAGCAGCTGGGGACAGGGGCCAACTAATGAAAAACTGTTTTTT. V gene TRBV5-8 combines with J gene TRBJ1-4; TRBD1 matches at 10 bases. The CDR3 runs 16 residues. Germline V gene sequence: CDR1 SGHTS, CDR2 YDEGEE. The V segment lost 3 bases and the J segment 0 bases; nucleotides outside the gene matches: 2.

The V gene is TRBV7-2, the J gene TRBJ1-5; D might be TRBD1 (6 bases). Germline V lookup: CDR1 SGHTA, CDR2 FQGNSA. CDR3 length: 16 residues. Trimming took 5 bases from V and 9 from J, leaving 23 bases between them. The CDR3 region has the DNA TGTGCCAGCAGCACTACAGGGTGGGCCCTCCTTCGGCCCCAGCATTTT. Translation: CASSTTGWALLRPQHF.

The rearrangement uses TRBV30 and TRBJ1-2; 7 bases agree with TRBD1. The CDR3 consists of 15 residues. CDR1 and CDR2 from the germline V gene are GTSNPN and SVGIG (reference sequence). Germline trimming cut 3 bases from V and 8 bases from J; bases unmatched to any gene: 15. The CDR3 loop reads CAWRNRGGQSGGYTF. CDR3 nucleotides: TGTGCCTGGAGGAACAGGGGCGGTCAGTCTGGCGGCTACACCTTC.

The CDR3, as DNA: TGTGCCAGCAGTTACCAGACAGTCAGCACTGAAGCTTTCTTT. This codes for CASSYQTVSTEAFF. The genes are TRBV2 and TRBJ1-1, with a possible D match to TRBD1 (5 bases). The CDR3 runs to 14 residues. Trimming stripped 5 bases from V and 4 bases from J, with 14 bases between. Per the germline V gene, CDR1 is SNHLY and CDR2 is FYNNEI.

This clone has only a few counts. The rearrangement joins TRBV30 to TRBJ1-1; TRBD1 matches at 10 bases. The CDR3 length is 15 residues. Looked up from germline, CDR1 is GTSNPN and CDR2 is SVGIG (reference sequence). The V and J ends lost 5 bases and 4 bases, in that order; junction bases with no gene match: 10. In DNA form, the CDR3 reads TGTGCCTGGCATGACAGGGGGCGGTTCGGCACTGAAGCTTTCTTT. Its translation: CAWHDRGRFGTEAFF.